This section outlines one T cell receptor (beta chain) sequence together with its context. Antigen: not known. TCRdb's table, derived via immunoSEQ multiplex PCR, lists solely in-frame clones and lacks some. Seen here are some 100,000 clones, roughly 94% observed once, and the top ten hold approximately 0.61%. Between the trimmed V and J ends, which lost 0 bases and 4 bases, there was a span of 11 bases. CDR1 and CDR2 from the germline V gene are SGDLS and YYNGEE. This CDR3 is built from 15 residues. The source of the sample is a study of siplizumab effects on memory and regulatory T cells. Whole-study results and caveats: Memory cells that were CD4+ and unstimulated gave rise to alloreactive sequences, which siplizumab significantly reduced. Naive T cells looked more diverse than memory cells and looked like major alloresponse contributors.

What was sequenced was Tregs sorted from blood. This chain links TRBV9 with TRBJ2-1; the D gene is possibly TRBD2 (6 bases). The origin of this receptor is a human donor in good health. The CDR3 loop is CASSVASGFYNEQFF. The CDR3 DNA sequence: TGTGCCAGCAGCGTAGCGAGCGGGTTTTACAATGAGCAGTTCTTC. The entire variable domain, with the rest obtained from reference TRBV9 and TRBJ2-1, is as follows: DSGVTQTPKHLITATGQRVTLRCSPRSGDLSVYWYQQSLDQGLQFLIQYYNGEERAKGNILERFSAQQFPDLHSELNLSSLELGDSALYFCASSVASGFYNEQFFGPGTRLTVL.